These 19 T cell receptor beta chains were all obtained from the same sample, sequenced in a study of blood T cell repertoires in COVID-19. TCRdb keeps only in-frame clones here, not all; method: immunoSEQ multiplex PCR. Altogether fewer than 350,000 clones are present, around 88% being singletons, with the ten largest covering approximately 4.2%. Material for sequencing was peripheral blood. The receptors originated from a man aged 35 to 55 with acute or convalescent COVID-19.

This clone was seen more than once but under ten times. The chain joins TRBV7-2 to TRBJ1-2, with D tentatively TRBD1 (6 bases). The CDR3 runs to 13 residues. Germline CDR1 reads SGHTA; CDR2 reads FQGNSA. Trimming cost V 5 bases and J 6 bases, with 13 bases left between them. The CDR3 loop reads CASSLQGRNGYTF. The CDR3 nucleotides are TGTGCCAGCAGCCTGCAGGGGCGGAATGGCTACACCTTC. The full variable domain, in which reference TRBV7-2 and TRBJ1-2 provide the parts outside the CDR3, is GAGVSQSPSNKVTEKGKDVELRCDPISGHTALYWYRQSLGQGLEFLIYFQGNSAPDKSGLPSDRFSAERTGGSVSTLTIQRTQQEDSAVYLCASSLQGRNGYTFGSGTRLTVV.

The chain links TRBV7-7 to TRBJ2-5, with D possibly matching TRBD1 (6 bases). V lost 1 base, J lost 5 bases, and 14 bases lay in between. Germline V gene data show CDR1 as SSHAT and CDR2 as FNYEAQ (reference sequence). The CDR3 is 15 amino acids. CDR3 sequence reads: CASSLGGQGLETQYF. The CDR3 DNA follows: TGTGCCAGCAGCTTAGGTGGGCAGGGGTTGGAGACCCAGTACTTC. Based on the CDR3 plus reference TRBV7-7 and TRBJ2-5, the full variable domain is GAGVSQSPRYKVTKRGQDVTLRCDPISSHATLYWYQQALGQGPEFLTYFNYEAQPDKSGLPSDRFSAERPEGSISTLTIQRTEQRDSAMYRCASSLGGQGLETQYFGPGTRLLVL.

The V and J genes are TRBV4-1 and TRBJ1-1; 9 bases line up with TRBD1. With V trimmed by 3 bases and J by 5 bases, 7 bases remained unmatched. Germline V CDR1 and CDR2: MGHRA, YSYEKL. This CDR3 contains 15 residues. As DNA, the CDR3 is TGCGCCAGCAGCCAGGCCGGGACAGGGATTACTGAAGCTTTCTTT. Translated: CASSQAGTGITEAFF.

The V and J genes are TRBV7-2 and TRBJ1-2, with 7 positions matching TRBD1. Germline CDR1 reads SGHTA; CDR2 reads FQGNSA. This CDR3 has 17 amino acids. V lost 1 base, J lost 2 bases, and 10 bases stayed unmatched. The DNA for the CDR3 is TGTGCCAGCAGCTTAGTGGCTATCCAGGGGGGCAACTATGGCTACACCTTC. The encoded protein is CASSLVAIQGGNYGYTF.

The V call is TRBV7-9, the J call TRBJ2-7, with 10 bases matching TRBD2. The V gene end was trimmed by 1 base and the J gene end by 4 bases; junction bases not matched to a gene: 4. Germline CDR1 is SEHNR and CDR2 is FQNEAQ (reference sequence). The CDR3 consists of 15 residues. CDR3 protein: CASSLVSGGTYEQYF. The CDR3 nucleotides are TGTGCCAGCAGCTTAGTTAGCGGGGGGACGTACGAGCAGTACTTC.

V usage is TRBV2 and J usage is TRBJ1-1; maybe TRBD1 (5 bases). Germline V gives CDR1 SNHLY, CDR2 FYNNEI. This CDR3 has 13 amino acids. Trimming shortened V by 7 bases and J by 5 bases, and 14 bases separated the two germline ends. The chain's CDR3 is CASKGQGSTEAFF. DNA of the CDR3: TGTGCCAGCAAGGGGCAGGGAAGTACTGAAGCTTTCTTT.

This clone came up once. This chain joins TRBV5-6 and TRBJ2-3; maybe TRBD1 (6 bases). The CDR3 has 14 amino acids. Germline V gene data show CDR1 as SGHDT and CDR2 as YYEEEE. The V end was cut by 2 bases, the J end by 4 bases, with 11 bases between. CDR3 sequence: CASSLTGTADTQYF. The CDR3 nucleotides are TGTGCCAGCAGCTTAACAGGGACGGCAGATACGCAGTATTTT. Drawing the rest from reference TRBV5-6 and TRBJ2-3, the complete variable domain is DAGVTQSPTHLIKTRGQQVTLRCSPKSGHDTVSWYQQALGQGPQFIFQYYEEEERQRGNFPDRFSGHQFPNYSSELNVNALLLGDSALYLCASSLTGTADTQYFGPGTRLTVL.

This clone was seen only a few times. The chain couples TRBV25-1 to TRBJ2-2, with D maybe TRBD1 (5 bases). Germline assignment: CDR1 MGHDK and CDR2 SYGVNS. The V and J ends lost 5 bases and 4 bases respectively, with 8 bases between them. The CDR3 runs to 13 residues. The CDR3 loop reads CASSRGSTGELFF. The CDR3 DNA follows: TGTGCCAGCAGTAGGGGTAGCACCGGGGAGCTGTTTTTT.

This chain uses TRBV19 with TRBJ2-4; 10 bases line up with TRBD1. CDR3 length: 14 amino acids. V lost 4 bases to trimming and J lost 9 bases; unmatched junction nucleotides: 6. Germline CDR1 and CDR2: LNHDA and SQIVND (reference sequence). Written as DNA, the CDR3 is TGTGCCAGTAGTAAGACAGGGGGCCAGAGCATTCAGTACTTC. This encodes CASSKTGGQSIQYF.

The chain carries TRBV5-4 and TRBJ1-2; 8 nucleotides align to TRBD1. The V segment lost 4 bases and the J segment 7 bases; nucleotides outside the gene matches: 3. CDR1 is SGHNT and CDR2 is YYREEE in the germline V gene (reference sequence). The CDR3 covers 12 residues. CDR3 DNA sequence: TGTGCCAGCAGCATTGACAGGGGTGGCTACACCTTC. It yields the protein CASSIDRGGYTF.

The chain recombines TRBV6-5 with TRBJ1-4; D not certain. The CDR3 contains 14 residues. Trimming cost V 2 bases and J 5 bases, with 9 bases left between them. The germline V gene encodes CDR1 MNHEY and CDR2 SVGAGI. The CDR3 DNA sequence: TGTGCCAGCAGTTACGGGGAGAAAAATGAAAAACTGTTTTTT. Protein sequence: CASSYGEKNEKLFF.

V and J are TRBV6-5 and TRBJ2-5, with a tentative D call TRBD1 (6 bases). This CDR3 comprises 14 residues. Trimming cost V 0 bases and J 3 bases, with 8 bases left between them. Germline lookup yields CDR1 MNHEY and CDR2 SVGAGI. The CDR3 loop is CASSYSDRKETQYF. CDR3 nucleotides: TGTGCCAGCAGTTACTCGGACAGAAAAGAGACCCAGTACTTC.

The CDR3 reads CASSPGHSSGNTIYF. The CDR3 DNA sequence: TGTGCCAGCAGCCCCGGACATTCCTCTGGAAACACCATATATTTT. V usage is TRBV7-2 and J usage is TRBJ1-3, with TRBD1 as a possible D gene (5 bases). The CDR3 consists of 15 residues. The ends were cut back, 5 bases at V and 0 bases at J, with 11 bases in the middle. In germline, CDR1 is SGHTA, CDR2 FQGNSA.

The rearrangement joins TRBV15 to TRBJ2-7; D gene uncertain. Looked up from germline, CDR1 is LNHNV and CDR2 is YYDKDF (reference sequence). The CDR3 is 14 amino acids. The V gene lost 5 bases and the J gene lost 4 bases, with 15 bases spanning the gap. In DNA, the CDR3 is TGTGCCACCAGCTCTAGACTGAGTAGTTACGAGCAGTACTTC. It yields the protein CATSSRLSSYEQYF.

The count of this clone is one. The CDR3 DNA follows: TGTGCTAGTGGTTTGGTACTGTCGGGAGGCTGGAACATTCAGTACTTC. Translating it yields CASGLVLSGGWNIQYF. This rearrangement joins TRBV12-5 to TRBJ2-4; 7 nucleotides agree with TRBD2. From germline, CDR1 is LGHNT and CDR2 FRNRAP. V shed 0 bases, J shed 7 bases, and the junction held 9 bases outside the gene matches. The CDR3 sequence is 16 residues long. The entire variable domain, with the rest obtained from reference TRBV12-5 and TRBJ2-4, is as follows: DARVTQTPRHKVTEMGQEVTMRCQPILGHNTVFWYRQTMMQGLELLAYFRNRAPLDDSGMPKDRFSAEMPDATLATLKIQPSEPRDSAVYFCASGLVLSGGWNIQYFGAGTRLSVL.

CDR3: CASSLVPNTEAFF. Written as DNA, the CDR3 is TGTGCCAGCAGTTTAGTCCCGAACACTGAAGCTTTCTTT. V usage is TRBV6-4 and J usage is TRBJ1-1; D uncertain. Between the trimmed V and J ends, which lost 5 bases and 1 base, there was a span of 8 bases. The germline V gene encodes CDR1 MRHNA and CDR2 SNTAGT. This CDR3 spans 13 amino acids.

This clone has only one observation. The chain uses TRBV12-3 or TRBV12-4 and TRBJ2-3; D is perhaps TRBD2 (6 bases). V was cut by 5 bases and J by 7 bases, with 13 bases left in between. This CDR3 region has 13 residues. CDR3 loop: CASSPMGGNTQYF. CDR3 nucleotide sequence: TGTGCCAGCAGTCCGATGGGAGGTAATACGCAGTATTTT.

The V and J genes are TRBV5-8 and TRBJ2-2; 8 nucleotides agree with TRBD1. This CDR3 is 16 amino acids long. Losses at the gene ends were 5 bases for V and 4 bases for J; bases not matched to a gene: 10. In germline, CDR1 is SGHTS, CDR2 YDEGEE. The CDR3 is CASRSTGTGITGELFF. The CDR3 region has the DNA TGTGCCAGCAGGAGTACCGGGACAGGTATCACCGGGGAGCTGTTTTTT.

V usage is TRBV11-1 and J usage is TRBJ1-1; D not resolved. Trimming left V 2 bases short and J 4 bases short, with 11 bases between. This CDR3 has 14 residues. CDR1 and CDR2 (germline): SGHAT, FQDESV (reference sequence). Here the CDR3 reads CASSLRGVGTEAFF. CDR3 bases: TGTGCCAGCAGCTTACGGGGAGTGGGCACTGAAGCTTTCTTT.